The 25 T cell receptor beta chains in this list originate from one sample, sequenced in a study of blood T cells in healthy people across ages. It was with a sample-barcoded 5' primer and a J-beta primer mix that a second PCR of roughly 6 to 12 cycles was run. TCRdb reanalysed the 5' RACE reads using MiXCR and keeps one entry per CDR3 protein. The profile shows roughly 700,000 distinct CDR3 sequences, 45% to 50% of them singletons. The sample taken for sequencing was blood. The source is an older woman in good health.

Details on this clonotype: At one boundary the junction diverges from the germline segment, which might be a read error. The chain couples TRBV7-9 to TRBJ2-6; D is perhaps TRBD2 (6 bases). CDR1 and CDR2 from the germline V gene are SEHNR and FQNEAQ (reference sequence). The CDR3 spans 13 residues. The CDR3 DNA is TGTGCCGCGGGACCTGCTGGGGTCAACGTCCTGACTTTC. It codes for CAAGPAGVNVLTF.

The chain couples TRBV6-5 to TRBJ1-4; D unresolved. CDR3 length: 15 amino acids. Germline assignment: CDR1 MNHEY and CDR2 SVGAGI. V lost 6 bases and J lost 1, with 12 bases in between. CDR3 amino acids: CASSKERLTNEKLFF. CDR3 sequence (DNA): TGTGCCAGCAGCAAAGAGCGCTTAACTAATGAAAAACTGTTTTTT.

The rearrangement uses TRBV28 and TRBJ2-1; 9 bases match TRBD2. Germline CDR1 is MDHEN and CDR2 is SYDVKM. Germline trimming cut 3 bases from V and 10 bases from J; bases unmatched to any gene: 7. The CDR3 spans 14 residues. CDR3 sequence reads: CASSLIAGVLEQFF. The CDR3 region has the DNA TGTGCCAGCAGTTTGATAGCGGGAGTTTTGGAGCAGTTCTTC.

This chain links TRBV28 with TRBJ2-1, with TRBD1 identical over 7 bases. Losses at the gene ends were 7 bases for V and 7 bases for J; bases not matched to a gene: 7. Germline V CDR1 and CDR2: MDHEN, SYDVKM. CDR3 length: 13 amino acids. The CDR3: CASTLGGRNEQFF. In nucleotides, the CDR3 is TGTGCCAGCACCCTAGGGGGCAGGAATGAGCAGTTCTTC.

Comment on this clonotype: One end of the junction is discordant with germline, which a read error may explain. This sequence joins TRBV5-8 and TRBJ2-1; tentatively, D is TRBD1 (5 bases). The germline gives CDR1 SGHTS, CDR2 YDEGEE. This CDR3 region has 15 residues. The CDR3 spells CASSKQVISCNEQFF. The CDR3 DNA sequence: TGTGCCAGCAGCAAACAGGTTATCTCCTGCAATGAGCAGTTCTTC.

V is TRBV29-1 and J is TRBJ1-5; TRBD1 matches 9 bases. Trimming cost V 8 bases and J 8 bases; bases outside gene matches: 7. Germline V gives CDR1 SQVTM, CDR2 ANQGSEA. CDR3 length equals 12 residues. CDR3 loop: CSMGGQGKPQHF. The DNA of the CDR3 is TGCAGCATGGGGGGACAGGGCAAGCCCCAGCATTTT.

The V and J genes are TRBV7-2 and TRBJ1-5, with D perhaps matching TRBD1 (5 bases). V lost 5 bases and J lost 0, with 8 bases in between. This CDR3 region has 14 residues. Germline CDR1 reads SGHTA; CDR2 reads FQGNSA. The CDR3 DNA follows: TGTGCCAGCAGCCACAGGAATAGCAATCAGCCCCAGCATTTT. Protein product: CASSHRNSNQPQHF.

This clonotype was seen just once. This rearrangement joins TRBV7-9 to TRBJ1-2; no definite D call. Germline loops: CDR1 SEHNR, CDR2 FQNEAQ (reference sequence). CDR3 length: 14 residues. The V gene lost 1 base and the J gene lost 5 bases, with 11 bases spanning the gap. The chain's CDR3 is CASSLEAVLYGYTF. CDR3 DNA sequence: TGTGCCAGCAGCTTAGAAGCAGTCCTTTATGGCTACACCTTC.

This clonotype was detected many times. The V call is TRBV29-1, the J call TRBJ2-5; no reliable D call. Between the trimmed V and J ends, which lost 7 bases and 10 bases, there was a span of 22 bases. Germline V CDR1 and CDR2: SQVTM, ANQGSEA. This CDR3 is built from 13 residues. The CDR3 sequence is CSAAMAESRDQYF. The DNA for the CDR3 is TGCAGCGCAGCGATGGCCGAATCAAGGGACCAGTACTTC.

The chain uses TRBV20-1 and TRBJ1-5; 7 positions agree with TRBD1. CDR3 length: 14 residues. Trimming cost V 5 bases and J 4 bases; bases outside gene matches: 8. Germline V lookup: CDR1 DFQATT, CDR2 SNEGSKA (reference sequence). The CDR3 DNA follows: TGCAGTGCTCGGATGACAGGGCTAAATCAGCCCCAGCATTTT. Its translation is CSARMTGLNQPQHF.

The chain is built from TRBV2 and TRBJ1-1; D is perhaps TRBD1 (6 bases). Germline V lookup: CDR1 SNHLY, CDR2 FYNNEI. CDR3 length equals 13 residues. V gave up 2 bases and J gave up 4 bases, with 8 bases separating them. Here the CDR3 reads CASSETGRTEAFF. Here the CDR3 DNA reads TGTGCCAGCAGTGAAACAGGGCGCACTGAAGCTTTCTTT.

Of note for this clonotype: One end of the junction is discordant with germline, which a read error may explain. V usage is TRBV28 and J usage is TRBJ2-7; no clear D gene. CDR1 MDHEN and CDR2 SYDVKM come from the germline V gene. The CDR3 length is 12 residues. As DNA, the CDR3 is TGTGTCAGCAGTTTGTTTCCAGACGAGCAGTACTTC. As protein: CVSSLFPDEQYF.

The J gene is TRBJ2-7, the V gene TRBV29-1; the match to TRBD2 covers 12 bases. V was clipped by 5 bases and J by 2 bases; unmatched bases: 13. CDR1 SQVTM and CDR2 ANQGSEA come from the germline V gene. The CDR3 covers 17 residues. CDR3 region: CSVLGVRLAGVAYEQYF. Here the CDR3 DNA reads TGCAGCGTTTTGGGGGTCCGACTAGCGGGAGTAGCCTACGAGCAGTACTTC.

For this clonotype: At one of its ends the junction is not consistent with the germline gene, which may arise from a read error. This chain uses TRBV28 with TRBJ2-4; D gene uncertain. Germline CDR1 MDHEN, CDR2 SYDVKM. This CDR3 has 17 amino acids. The CDR3: CASRIASWKEAKNSQYF. The DNA for the CDR3 is TGTGCCAGCAGAATAGCATCCTGGAAAGAGGCCAAAAACAGTCAGTACTTC.

V and J are TRBV25-1 and TRBJ2-1; tentatively, D is TRBD2 (5 bases). The CDR3 is 14 amino acids. Germline V CDR1 and CDR2: MGHDK, SYGVNS. The germline V and J ends were trimmed by 3 bases and 2 bases, with 8 bases remaining between them. CDR3 nucleotides: TGTGCCAGCAGTGACACCGGGACCTACAATGAGCAGTTCTTC. This codes for CASSDTGTYNEQFF.

This clonotype occurred a few times. The chain recombines TRBV20-1 with TRBJ2-7, with D unclear. The ends were cut back, 6 bases at V and 5 bases at J, with 11 bases in the middle. CDR1 and CDR2 (germline): DFQATT, SNEGSKA (reference sequence). The CDR3 consists of 11 residues. The CDR3 DNA reads TGCAGTGCCACTACCTTCGACGAGCAGTACTTC. Translating gives CSATTFDEQYF.

The chain links TRBV7-8 to TRBJ1-1; D unclear. This CDR3 region has 14 residues. In germline, CDR1 is SGHVS, CDR2 FQNEAQ. Between the trimmed V and J ends, which lost 4 bases and 1 base, there was a span of 10 bases. This chain's CDR3 is CASSSDAWNTEAFF. Here the CDR3 DNA reads TGTGCCAGCAGCTCCGACGCCTGGAACACTGAAGCTTTCTTT.

The J gene is TRBJ2-6, the V gene TRBV14, with D possibly called TRBD1 or TRBD2 (5 bases each). This CDR3 has 18 amino acids. CDR1 and CDR2 from the germline V gene are SGHDN and FVKESK. The V gene lost 3 bases and the J gene lost 0 bases, with 15 bases spanning the gap. CDR3 amino acids: CASSQWGRTPSGANVLTF. CDR3 in DNA: TGTGCCAGCAGCCAGTGGGGGAGAACTCCCTCTGGGGCCAACGTCCTGACTTTC.

The chain links TRBV24-1 to TRBJ2-3; the match to TRBD1 covers 8 bases. V lost 3 bases, J lost 3 bases, and 16 bases stayed unmatched. Germline assignment: CDR1 KGHDR and CDR2 SFDVKD. The CDR3 covers 19 residues. CDR3 sequence reads: CATSDLDGGQGARTDTQYF. The DNA of the CDR3 is TGTGCCACCAGTGATCTCGACGGAGGACAGGGTGCGAGGACAGATACGCAGTATTTT.

This clonotype was seen only once. Sequence at one end of the junction differs from germline and may be a read error. The chain uses TRBV7-2 and TRBJ2-7; D call uncertain. Per germline, CDR1 SGHTA and CDR2 FQGNSA. This CDR3 is 13 amino acids long. The CDR3, as DNA: TGTGTCAGCAGCTTGCAGTCCGGGTACGAGCAGTACTTC. This encodes CVSSLQSGYEQYF. Complete variable domain (other parts from reference TRBV7-2 and TRBJ2-7): GAGVSQSPSNKVTEKGKDVELRCDPISGHTALYWYRQSLGQGLEFLIYFQGNSAPDKSGLPSDRFSAERTGGSVSTLTIQRTQQEDSAVYLCVSSLQSGYEQYFGPGTRLTVT.

V gene TRBV5-1 combines with J gene TRBJ2-3; D ambiguous. CDR1 SGHRS and CDR2 YFSETQ come from the germline V gene. The CDR3 totals 14 residues. Between the trimmed V and J ends, which lost 0 bases and 6 bases, there was a span of 11 bases. CDR3 sequence reads: CASSLAEQTDTQYF. CDR3 DNA: TGCGCCAGCAGCTTGGCCGAGCAGACCGATACGCAGTATTTT.

This rearrangement joins TRBV28 to TRBJ2-5; 9 positions agree with TRBD1. The better agreement between TRBJ2-7 and the DNA end casts doubt on the J call. CDR3 length: 14 residues. Germline V gene sequence: CDR1 MDHEN, CDR2 SYDVKM. The CDR3, as DNA: TGTGCCAGCCAGCCCGGGACAGGGAGATACGAGCAGTACTTC. Amino acids: CASQPGTGRYEQYF.

This chain connects TRBV3-1 to TRBJ2-3; D is perhaps TRBD1 (5 bases). The CDR3 sequence is 14 residues long. In germline, CDR1 is LGHDT, CDR2 YNNKEL (reference sequence). Between the trimmed V and J ends, which lost 1 base and 6 bases, there was a span of 11 bases. The CDR3 sequence is CASSQVTGWDTQYF. CDR3 sequence (DNA): TGTGCCAGCAGCCAAGTAACAGGTTGGGATACGCAGTATTTT.

This clonotype was found once. This may be a read error: a much more frequent sequence differs by one nucleotide. The chain joins TRBV29-1 to TRBJ2-7, with D hard to call. Trimming stripped 8 bases from V and 4 bases from J, with 9 bases between. CDR1 is SQVTM and CDR2 is ANQGSEA in the germline V gene. The length of the CDR3 is 10 residues. This CDR3 is CSIVGYEQYF. The CDR3 DNA is TGCAGCATTGTCGGATACGAGCAGTACTTC.

This chain uses TRBV11-3 with TRBJ2-1, with 8 bases identical to TRBD2. The CDR3 spans 14 residues. The V segment lost 5 bases and the J segment 5 bases; nucleotides outside the gene matches: 5. The germline V gene encodes CDR1 SGHNT and CDR2 YENEEA. DNA of the CDR3: TGTGCCAGCAGCAAACGGGAGGGCCACAATGAGCAGTTCTTC. Its protein product is CASSKREGHNEQFF.